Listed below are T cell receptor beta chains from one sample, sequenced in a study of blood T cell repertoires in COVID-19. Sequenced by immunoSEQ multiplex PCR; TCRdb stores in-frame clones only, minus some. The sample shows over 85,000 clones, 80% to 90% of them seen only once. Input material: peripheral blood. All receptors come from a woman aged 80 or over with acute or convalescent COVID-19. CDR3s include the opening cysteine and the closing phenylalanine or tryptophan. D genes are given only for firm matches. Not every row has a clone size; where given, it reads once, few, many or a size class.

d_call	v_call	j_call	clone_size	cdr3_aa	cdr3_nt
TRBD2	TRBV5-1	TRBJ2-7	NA	CASSLVGGAPYEQYF	TGCGCCAGCAGCTTGGTGGGAGGGGCCCCCTACGAGCAGTACTTC
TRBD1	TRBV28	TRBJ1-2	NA	CASSYRGGTTGVYGYTF	TGTGCCAGCAGCTACCGAGGGGGGACAACAGGGGTCTATGGCTACACCTTC
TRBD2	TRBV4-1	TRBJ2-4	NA	CASSQEGGLAQNIQYF	TGCGCCAGCAGCCAAGAGGGGGGACTAGCGCAAAACATTCAGTACTTC
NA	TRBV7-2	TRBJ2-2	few	CASSSRHTGELFF	TGTGCCAGCAGCTCCCGTCACACCGGGGAGCTGTTTTTT
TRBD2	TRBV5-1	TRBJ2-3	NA	CASSSLAGALSTDTQYF	TGCGCCAGCAGCTCGTTAGCGGGGGCTTTAAGCACAGATACGCAGTATTTT
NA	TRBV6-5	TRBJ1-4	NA	CASSHSWQTAQKLFF	TGTGCCAGCAGCCACAGTTGGCAGACAGCGCAGAAACTGTTTTTT
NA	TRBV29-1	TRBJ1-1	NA	CSVIAGIEAFF	TGCAGCGTTATTGCCGGGATTGAAGCTTTCTTT
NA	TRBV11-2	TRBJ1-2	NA	CASSLERRGNYGYTF	TGTGCCAGCAGCCTCGAGAGGCGGGGGAACTATGGCTACACCTTC
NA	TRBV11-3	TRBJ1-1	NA	CASSLVADTEAFF	TGTGCCAGCAGCTTGGTAGCAGACACTGAAGCTTTCTTT
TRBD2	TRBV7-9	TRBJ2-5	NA	CASSFSGGTETQYF	TGTGCCAGCAGCTTTAGCGGGGGCACGGAGACCCAGTACTTC
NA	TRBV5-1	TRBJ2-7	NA	CASSLLAGPAYEQYF	TGCGCCAGCAGCTTGCTGGCAGGGCCAGCCTACGAGCAGTACTTC
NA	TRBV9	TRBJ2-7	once	CASSVTTGGDEQYF	TGTGCCAGCAGCGTAACGACAGGTGGGGACGAGCAGTACTTC
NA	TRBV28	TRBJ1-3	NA	CASSLTATGNTIYF	TGTGCCAGCAGTTTGACAGCAACTGGAAACACCATATATTTT
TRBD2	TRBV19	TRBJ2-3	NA	CASSIDPPGLAASTDTQYF	TGTGCCAGTAGTATAGATCCCCCGGGACTAGCTGCTAGCACAGATACGCAGTATTTT
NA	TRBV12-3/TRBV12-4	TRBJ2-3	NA	CASSSNTRDTQYF	TGTGCCAGCAGTTCAAACACAAGAGATACGCAGTATTTT
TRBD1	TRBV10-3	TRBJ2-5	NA	CAIRVGQGLETQYF	TGTGCCATCAGGGTGGGACAGGGGCTAGAGACCCAGTACTTC
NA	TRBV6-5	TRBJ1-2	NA	CASSYLRQPYGYTF	TGTGCCAGCAGTTATTTAAGACAGCCCTATGGCTACACCTTC
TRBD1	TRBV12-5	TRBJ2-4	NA	CASGLVLGTGIDIQYF	TGTGCTAGTGGTTTGGTACTTGGGACAGGGATCGACATTCAGTACTTT
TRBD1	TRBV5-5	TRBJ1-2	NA	CASSLVSGGSNYGYTF	TGTGCCAGCAGCTTGGTTTCAGGGGGTTCTAACTATGGCTACACCTTC
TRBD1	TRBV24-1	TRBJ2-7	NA	CATSDSGQATRYEQYF	TGTGCCACCAGTGATTCGGGACAGGCAACACGCTACGAGCAGTACTTC
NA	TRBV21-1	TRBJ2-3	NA	CASRGRGISTDTQYF	TGTGCCAGCAGAGGGAGGGGAATTAGCACAGATACGCAGTATTTT
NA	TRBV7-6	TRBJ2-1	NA	CASSSQGNNEQFF	TGTGCCAGCAGCTCGCAGGGGAACAATGAGCAGTTCTTC
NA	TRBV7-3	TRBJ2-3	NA	CARIKAGSTDTQYF	TGTGCCAGGATTAAGGCGGGAAGCACAGATACGCAGTATTTT
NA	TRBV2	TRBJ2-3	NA	CARKDPGLKYTDTQYF	TGTGCCAGGAAGGACCCGGGACTGAAATACACAGATACGCAGTATTTT
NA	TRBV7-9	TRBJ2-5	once	CASSHKGGGETQYF	TGTGCCAGCAGCCACAAGGGAGGCGGAGAGACCCAGTACTTC
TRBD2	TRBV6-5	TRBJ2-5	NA	CASSYSTGGLKTQYF	TGTGCCAGCAGTTACTCGACGGGGGGGCTAAAGACCCAGTACTTC
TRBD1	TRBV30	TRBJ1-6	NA	CAWTDRPKSPLHF	TGTGCCTGGACGGACAGGCCTAAATCACCCCTCCACTTT
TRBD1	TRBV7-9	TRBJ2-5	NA	CASSNGQGREETQYF	TGTGCCAGCAGCAACGGACAGGGAAGAGAAGAGACCCAGTACTTC
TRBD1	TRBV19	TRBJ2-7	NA	CASSRQGASLYEQYF	TGTGCCAGTAGTCGACAGGGGGCTTCATTGTACGAGCAGTACTTC
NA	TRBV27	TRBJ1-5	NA	CASSLTGTVYQPQHF	TGTGCCAGCAGTTTAACAGGGACCGTATATCAGCCCCAGCATTTT
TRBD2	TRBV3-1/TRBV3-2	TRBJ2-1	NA	CASSQKTYSGGARGEQFF	TGTGCCAGCAGCCAAAAAACCTATAGCGGGGGGGCCCGTGGTGAGCAGTTCTTC
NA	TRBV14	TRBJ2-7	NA	CASSQWSYEQYF	TGTGCCAGCAGCCAATGGAGCTACGAGCAGTACTTC
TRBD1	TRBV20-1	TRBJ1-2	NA	CSASPLSQGDYGYTF	TGCAGTGCTAGTCCCCTGTCCCAGGGGGACTATGGCTACACCTTC
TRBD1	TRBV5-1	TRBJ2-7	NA	CASSFLGQDSYEQYF	TGCGCCAGCAGCTTTTTGGGACAGGACTCCTACGAGCAGTACTTC
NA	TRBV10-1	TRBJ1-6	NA	CASSDGGSPLHF	TGCGCCAGCAGTGATGGCGGATCACCCCTCCACTTT
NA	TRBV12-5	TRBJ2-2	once	CASGFSDRNTGELFF	TGTGCTAGTGGCTTCTCCGACAGGAACACCGGGGAGCTGTTTTTT
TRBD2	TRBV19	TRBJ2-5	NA	CASGAGTSVSETQYF	TGTGCCAGCGGGGCCGGGACTAGCGTTTCGGAGACCCAGTACTTC
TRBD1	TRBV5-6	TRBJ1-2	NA	CASSLDGQGGPGGYTF	TGTGCCAGCAGCTTAGACGGACAGGGGGGACCGGGTGGCTACACCTTC
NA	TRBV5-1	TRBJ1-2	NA	CASSLLGRNYGYTF	TGCGCCAGCAGCTTGCTTGGCAGGAACTATGGCTACACCTTC
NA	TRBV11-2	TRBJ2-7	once	CASSLGTSYEQYF	TGTGCCAGCAGCTTAGGTACATCCTACGAGCAGTACTTC
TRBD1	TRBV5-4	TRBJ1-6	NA	CASRPQQGGSPLHF	TGTGCCAGCAGGCCACAACAGGGGGGTTCACCCCTCCACTTT
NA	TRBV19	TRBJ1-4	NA	CASTSGWGLGTNEKLFF	TGTGCCAGTACGTCAGGATGGGGACTGGGAACTAATGAAAAACTGTTTTTT
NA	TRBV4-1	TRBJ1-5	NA	CASSQDLEQGLNQPQHF	TGCGCCAGCAGCCAAGATTTAGAGCAGGGTCTCAATCAGCCCCAGCATTTT
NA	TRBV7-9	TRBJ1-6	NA	CASSSLQGSPLHF	TGTGCCAGCAGCTCCCTCCAGGGTTCACCCCTCCACTTT
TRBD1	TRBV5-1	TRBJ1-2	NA	CASSLTGTGSNYGYTF	TGCGCCAGCAGCTTGACCGGGACAGGGTCAAACTATGGCTACACCTTC
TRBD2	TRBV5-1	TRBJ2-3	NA	CASSTRETDTQYF	TGCGCCAGCAGCACGCGGGAGACAGATACGCAGTATTTT
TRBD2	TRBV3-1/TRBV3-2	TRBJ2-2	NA	CASSPGLAGGPGTGELFF	TGTGCCAGCAGCCCAGGACTAGCGGGGGGGCCGGGAACCGGGGAGCTGTTTTTT
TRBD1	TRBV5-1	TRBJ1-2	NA	CASSKTGGEGKGYTF	TGCGCCAGCAGCAAAACAGGGGGCGAGGGAAAAGGCTACACCTTC
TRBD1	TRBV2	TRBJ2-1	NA	CASKDRGLAGNEQFF	TGTGCCAGCAAGGACAGGGGGCTTGCAGGCAATGAGCAGTTCTTC
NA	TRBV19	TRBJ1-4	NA	CASSVDRLLEEKLFF	TGTGCCAGTAGTGTGGACAGACTGCTTGAGGAAAAACTGTTTTTT
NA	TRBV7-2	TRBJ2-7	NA	CASSLGLIPLYEQYF	TGTGCCAGCAGCTTAGGGCTGATTCCCCTTTACGAGCAGTACTTC
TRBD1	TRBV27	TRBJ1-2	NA	CASSSPGQGGDYGYTF	TGTGCCAGCAGTTCTCCGGGACAGGGGGGGGACTATGGCTACACCTTC
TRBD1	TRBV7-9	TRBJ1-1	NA	CASRGTGTAMNTEAFF	TGTGCCAGCAGAGGGACAGGGACGGCAATGAATACTGAAGCTTTCTTT
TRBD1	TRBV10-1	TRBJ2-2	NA	CASSAGTVNTGELFF	TGCGCCAGCAGTGCCGGGACAGTGAACACCGGGGAGCTGTTTTTT
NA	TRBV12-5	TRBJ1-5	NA	CASGLPSGGNQPQHF	TGTGCTAGTGGTTTGCCCTCCGGGGGGAATCAGCCCCAGCATTTT